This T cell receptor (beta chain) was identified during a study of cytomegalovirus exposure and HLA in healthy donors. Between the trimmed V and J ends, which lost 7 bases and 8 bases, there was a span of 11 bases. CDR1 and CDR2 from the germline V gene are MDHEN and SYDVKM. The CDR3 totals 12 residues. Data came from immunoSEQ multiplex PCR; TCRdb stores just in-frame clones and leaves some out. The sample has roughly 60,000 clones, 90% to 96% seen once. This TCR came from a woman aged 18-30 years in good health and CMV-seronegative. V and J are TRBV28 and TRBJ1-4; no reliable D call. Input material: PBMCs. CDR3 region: CASTETGEKLFF. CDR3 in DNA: TGTGCCAGCACCGAGACGGGGGAAAAACTGTTTTTT. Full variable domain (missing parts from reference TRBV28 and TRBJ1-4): DVKVTQSSRYLVKRTGEKVFLECVQDMDHENMFWYRQDPGLGLRLIYFSYDVKMKEKGDIPEGYSVSREKKERFSLILESASTNQTSMYLCASTETGEKLFFGSGTQLSVL.